This record concerns one TCR beta chain sequence. This clonotype was seen only a few times. This receptor's antigen is unknown. No per-base quality is available; no much larger clone lies one base away. This was a case-control study nested in a cohort of healthcare workers in London, UK, who had nasopharyngeal swab PCR tests and blood samples taken every week. Healthcare workers were recruited during the week of the UK lockdown, between 23 and 31 March 2020, and followed weekly for up to about 15 weeks. The library was generated by 5' RACE. Sequencing was carried out with a NextSeq 500. Unique molecular identifiers were attached to individual cDNA molecules in the TCR library protocol so that sequencing error and PCR bias could be corrected. Both TCR alpha and beta chains were sequenced, and tight co-correlation was observed between alpha and beta sequence abundances in each sample. The original methods were these. V gene, J gene and CDR3 annotation of TCR sequences was performed with Decombinator V4. Expanded TCRs were defined as changing significantly between any two time points under a Poisson model with p below 0.0001. TCR abundances were normalised to the total number of TCRs sequenced in each sample and reported as counts per million. MAIT TCRs were defined by TRAV1-2 paired with TRAJ12, TRAJ20 or TRAJ33, and iNKT TCRs by TRAV10 paired with TRAJ18. VDJdb, accessed 1 November 2021, was searched for CMV, EBV and SARS-CoV-2 annotated TCRs, with TCRs annotated for multiple antigens excluded. Using fastp trimming at Q25 and MiXCR clonotype assembly, TCRdb reanalyzed the public sequencing data and kept in-frame beta chains. One record per CDR3 amino acid sequence lists the most common genes and DNA. The V and J calls and clone size come from TCRdb's table, not from the authors' own analysis. Across this sample there are approximately 99,000 distinct CDR3 sequences, with 9.5% to 13% seen only once. Of the sample, around 3.2% falls within the top ten clones.

This record comes from a study of early T cells in non-severe SARS-CoV-2 infection (dated by TCRdb to the early 2020s). Background on the whole study: Bulk RNA from unsorted whole blood was used for TCR sequencing, so alpha and beta chains could not be paired.

V and J are truncated by 6 bases and 0 bases respectively, leaving an intervening sequence of 14 bases. The germline V gene (reference sequence) specifies LNHDA as CDR1 and SQIVND as CDR2. The CDR3 starts with the cysteine, ends with the phenylalanine, and has 15 residues. The entry retains the CDR3 DNA only, 45 bases that are in frame from base 1. Paper-wide results and their limitations: VDJdb matching was skewed toward anti-spike CD8 responses and likely underestimated virus-specific expansions by missing private and CD4 specificities.

Recombination connected TRBV19 to TRBJ1-2; the D region possibly corresponds to TRBD1 (5 bases align). This clonotype was sampled from an adult who was a healthcare worker with PCR-confirmed SARS-CoV-2 infection or an uninfected control (not recorded which). The source material was whole blood. The CDR3 protein is CASSKQGRTNYGYTF. The DNA reads as follows: TGTGCCAGTAGCAAGCAGGGAAGAACTAACTATGGCTACACCTTC.